The entry below gives a single TCR beta chain sequence along with its context. This specimen comes from a study of cytomegalovirus exposure and HLA in healthy donors. Germline V gene data show CDR1 as LNHDA and CDR2 as SQIVND (reference sequence). CDR3 size: 15 residues. V dropped 0 bases and J dropped 0 bases, with 7 bases sitting between them. The primer mix had 60 Vbeta and 13 Jbeta primers. Sequencing was performed with immunoSEQ multiplex PCR; in TCRdb, only in-frame clones are kept and a portion is missing. Of a few hundred thousand clones listed, approximately 84% are singletons. The chain recombines TRBV19 with TRBJ2-3, with unresolved D. The sample was PBMCs. The receptor was isolated from a woman aged 35 to 49 in good health and CMV-seronegative. In DNA form, the CDR3 reads TGTGCCAGTAGTATAGAGGTCCAGAGCACAGATACGCAGTATTTT. Amino acid sequence: CASSIEVQSTDTQYF.